The T cell receptor (beta chain) under discussion was sequenced for a study of Tregs in tolerant kidney transplant recipients. Study conclusions and caveats: For some patients, primers changed over time, blocking nucleotide-level comparison.

This CDR3 contains 14 residues. The germline gives CDR1 SEHNR, CDR2 FQNEAQ (reference sequence). V lost 4 bases, J lost 5 bases, and 14 bases lay in between. Unstimulated regulatory T cells (CD4+CD25+CD127-), CD4+CD25- non-regulatory cells, CD4 and CD8 cells were FACS-sorted from thawed PBMCs. About this clone: The antigen remains undetermined. The DNA ends 3 residues before the CDR3 does, and the rest of the CDR3 is filled in from the germline J gene.

Assay: immunoSEQ multiplex PCR; the TCRdb copy retains only in-frame clones and omits some. Its table lists over 45,000 clones. The genes are TRBV7-9 and TRBJ1-1; TRBD1 is a possible D gene (5 bases). This receptor was identified in a human donor who received a combined kidney and bone marrow transplant. The specimen was CD4+ T cells from blood, collected before the transplant. Here the CDR3 reads CASSWGGMGTEAFF. CDR3 bases read: TGTGCCAGCAGCTGGGGGGGGATGGGGACTGAA.